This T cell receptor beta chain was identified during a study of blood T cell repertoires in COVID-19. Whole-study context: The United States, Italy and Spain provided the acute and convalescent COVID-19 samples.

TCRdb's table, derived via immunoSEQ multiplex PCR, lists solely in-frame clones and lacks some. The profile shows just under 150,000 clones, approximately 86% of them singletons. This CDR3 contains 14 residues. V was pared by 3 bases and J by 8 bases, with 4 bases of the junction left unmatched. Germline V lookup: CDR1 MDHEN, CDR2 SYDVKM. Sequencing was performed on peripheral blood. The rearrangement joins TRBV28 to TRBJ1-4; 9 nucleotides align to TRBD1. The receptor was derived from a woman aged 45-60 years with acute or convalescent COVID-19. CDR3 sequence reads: CASSLYRGREKLFF. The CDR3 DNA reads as TGTGCCAGCAGTTTGTACAGGGGGCGAGAAAAACTGTTTTTT.